This T cell receptor beta chain was identified in a study of blood T cell repertoires in COVID-19. At the level of the study: Nucleic acid was either cDNA or gDNA, and it came from T cells, B-cell-depleted T cells, or PBMCs.

Per the original data handling: Researchers report that nucleated cell counts were estimated from reference gene primer amplification. TCRdb keeps only in-frame clones here, not all; method: immunoSEQ multiplex PCR. V and J calls and clone size follow that table, whereas D and trimming were derived from the DNA. The data show 300,000 to 400,000 clones, with around 89% seen just once and more than 0.9% held by the top ten. Participants came from about 24 US areas, aged about 18 to 89 years. Donors were grouped by their self-reported clinical history. Source material: PBMCs or T cells enriched from blood (not recorded which). The receptor comes from a woman in her twenties or thirties with acute COVID-19.

The CDR3 nucleotides read TGTGCCATCAATACAGCCTCTGGGGCCAACGTCCTGACTTTC. It yields the protein CAINTASGANVLTF. This chain uses TRBV10-3 with TRBJ2-6; D unclear. Germline-derived CDR1 and CDR2 are ENHRY and SYGVKD. V dropped 7 bases and J dropped 0 bases, with 7 bases sitting between them. The CDR3 has 14 residues.